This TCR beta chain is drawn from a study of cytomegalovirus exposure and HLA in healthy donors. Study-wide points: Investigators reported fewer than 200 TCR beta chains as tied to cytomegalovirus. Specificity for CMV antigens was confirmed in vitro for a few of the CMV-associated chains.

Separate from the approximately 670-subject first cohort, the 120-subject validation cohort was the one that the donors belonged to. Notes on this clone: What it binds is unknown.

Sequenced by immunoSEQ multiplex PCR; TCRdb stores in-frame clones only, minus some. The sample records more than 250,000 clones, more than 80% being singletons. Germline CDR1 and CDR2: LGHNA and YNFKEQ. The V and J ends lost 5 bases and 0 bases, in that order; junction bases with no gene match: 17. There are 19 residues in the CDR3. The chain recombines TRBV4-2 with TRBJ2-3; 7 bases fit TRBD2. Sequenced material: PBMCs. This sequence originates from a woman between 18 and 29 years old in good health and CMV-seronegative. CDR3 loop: CASSKRAGIGGDSTDTQYF. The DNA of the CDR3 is TGTGCCAGCAGCAAGCGAGCGGGGATTGGAGGGGATAGCACAGATACGCAGTATTTT.